This TCR beta chain was observed in a study of shared clonotypes between healthy human individuals. Naive-designated CD8 cells lacked CD45RO, were positively enriched for CCR7, and omitted terminally differentiated effector memory CD45RA+ cells. The data were produced by immunoSEQ multiplex PCR, yet TCRdb's version contains in-frame clones alone and is incomplete. The data contain about 680,000 clones, approximately 90% of them singletons. This sequence was found in a man aged 25 to 45 in good health. The sequenced sample was naive CD8+ T cells sorted from blood.

The CDR3 loop is CASSHLSGSTYNEQFF. CDR3 bases: TGCGCCAGCAGCCATCTTAGCGGGAGCACCTACAATGAGCAGTTCTTC. The chain links TRBV4-1 to TRBJ2-1; 9 nucleotides agree with TRBD2. Germline CDR1 and CDR2: MGHRA and YSYEKL. The CDR3 sequence is 16 residues long. V lost 3 bases, J lost 2 bases, and 5 bases stayed unmatched.